These 2 T cell receptor beta chains share one sample of origin, sequenced in a study of blood T cells in healthy people across ages. A second PCR of roughly 6 to 12 cycles used a sample-barcoded 5' primer and a J-beta primer mix. One entry per CDR3 protein results from TCRdb running MiXCR on the 5' RACE reads. This repertoire shows roughly 800,000 distinct CDR3 sequences, under 40% found once; its top ten account for 10% to 15%. The sample consisted of blood. All receptors derive from a man aged 18 to 29 in good health.

This rearrangement joins TRBV20-1 to TRBJ2-1, with D perhaps TRBD1 or TRBD2 (5 bases each). This CDR3 region has 12 residues. V dropped 3 bases and J dropped 6 bases, with 9 bases sitting between them. Germline V gene sequence: CDR1 DFQATT, CDR2 SNEGSKA (reference sequence). In DNA, the CDR3 is TGCAGTGCTAGGTGGGGGACCAATGAGCAGTTCTTC. This sequence encodes CSARWGTNEQFF.

A few counts support this clonotype. This chain connects TRBV7-2 to TRBJ2-5; 10 bases agree with TRBD2. The CDR3 has 17 residues. V gave up 5 bases and J gave up 5 bases; unmatched junction bases: 14. Germline V gene sequence: CDR1 SGHTA, CDR2 FQGNSA. The CDR3 DNA sequence: TGTGCCAGCAGCCGAGGACTAGCGGCACTCCCGAGGGAGACCCAGTACTTC. This gives the protein CASSRGLAALPRETQYF.